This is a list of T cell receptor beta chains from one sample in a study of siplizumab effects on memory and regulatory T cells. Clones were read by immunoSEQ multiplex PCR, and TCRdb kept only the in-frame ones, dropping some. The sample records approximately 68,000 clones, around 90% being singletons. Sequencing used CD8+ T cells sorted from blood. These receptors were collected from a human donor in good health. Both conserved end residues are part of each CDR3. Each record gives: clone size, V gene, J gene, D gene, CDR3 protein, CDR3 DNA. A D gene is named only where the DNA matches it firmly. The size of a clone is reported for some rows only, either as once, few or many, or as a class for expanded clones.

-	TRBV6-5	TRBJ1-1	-	CASSYSSHRENTEAFF	TGTGCCAGCAGTTACTCGAGCCACAGAGAGAACACTGAAGCTTTCTTT
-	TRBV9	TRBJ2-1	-	CASSSSDSGNEQFF	TGTGCCAGCAGCTCGTCGGACAGTGGAAATGAGCAGTTCTTC
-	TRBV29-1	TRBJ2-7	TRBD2	CSVVGRESAYEQYF	TGCAGCGTTGTGGGGCGGGAGTCCGCCTACGAGCAGTACTTC
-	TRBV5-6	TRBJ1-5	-	CASGSANNQPQHF	TGTGCCAGCGGGTCGGCTAACAATCAGCCCCAGCATTTT
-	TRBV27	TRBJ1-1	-	CASSDAAPNTEAFF	TGTGCCAGCAGCGACGCGGCGCCGAACACTGAAGCTTTCTTT
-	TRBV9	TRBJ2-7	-	CASSVAVTGSSYEQYF	TGTGCCAGCAGCGTAGCTGTTACAGGAAGCTCCTACGAGCAGTACTTC
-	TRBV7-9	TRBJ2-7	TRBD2	CASSAGTSGTSYEQYF	TGTGCCAGCAGCGCCGGGACTAGCGGGACTTCCTACGAGCAGTACTTC
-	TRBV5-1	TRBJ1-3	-	CASSLVPDGGNTIYF	TGCGCCAGCAGCTTGGTCCCGGACGGTGGAAACACCATATATTTT
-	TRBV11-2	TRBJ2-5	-	CASSLEAGRSSTQYF	TGTGCCAGCAGCTTAGAGGCGGGACGGTCTTCGACCCAGTACTTC
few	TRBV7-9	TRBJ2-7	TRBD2	CASSLDSGLGWEQYF	TGTGCCAGCAGCCTAGATTCGGGACTAGGATGGGAGCAGTACTTC
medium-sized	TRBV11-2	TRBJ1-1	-	CASSFGRGTEAFF	TGTGCCAGCAGCTTCGGGAGGGGCACTGAAGCTTTCTTT
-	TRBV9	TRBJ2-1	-	CASSVGWRGSYNEQFF	TGTGCCAGCAGCGTGGGGTGGCGTGGCTCCTACAATGAGCAGTTCTTC
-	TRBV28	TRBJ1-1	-	CASSGRADTEAFF	TGTGCCAGCAGTGGGCGGGCGGACACTGAAGCTTTCTTT
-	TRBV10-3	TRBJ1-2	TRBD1	CAISDTGTGKGYTF	TGTGCCATCAGTGATACCGGGACAGGGAAAGGCTACACCTTC
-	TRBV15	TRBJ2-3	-	CATSREGNWQYF	TGTGCCACCAGCAGAGAGGGGAATTGGCAGTATTTT
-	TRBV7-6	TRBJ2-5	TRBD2	CASSPWTSGGAGQETQYF	TGTGCCAGCAGCCCCTGGACTAGCGGGGGGGCCGGCCAAGAGACCCAGTACTTC
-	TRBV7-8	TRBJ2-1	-	CASSPTVARQENEQFF	TGTGCCAGCAGCCCCACGGTGGCGCGGCAGGAGAATGAGCAGTTCTTC
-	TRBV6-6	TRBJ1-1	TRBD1	CASSFRTGYTEAFF	TGTGCCAGCAGTTTCCGGACAGGCTACACTGAAGCTTTCTTT
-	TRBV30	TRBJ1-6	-	CAWSVLDPTYNSPLHF	TGTGCCTGGAGTGTATTAGATCCCACCTATAATTCACCCCTCCACTTT
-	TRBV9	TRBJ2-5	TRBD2	CASSVGQRGVQETQYF	TGTGCCAGCAGCGTAGGCCAGCGGGGGGTCCAAGAGACCCAGTACTTC
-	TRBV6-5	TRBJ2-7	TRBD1	CASRGDSSSYEQYF	TGTGCCAGCAGAGGGGACAGTAGCTCCTACGAGCAGTACTTC
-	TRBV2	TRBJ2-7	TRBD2	CASKTGTSGYYEQYF	TGTGCCAGCAAAACCGGGACTAGCGGTTATTACGAGCAGTACTTC
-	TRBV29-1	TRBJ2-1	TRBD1	CSVETDRDEQFF	TGCAGCGTTGAAACGGACAGGGATGAGCAGTTCTTC
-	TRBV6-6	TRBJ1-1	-	CAYSTTLYTEAFF	TGTGCCTACAGCACGACCCTGTACACTGAAGCTTTCTTT
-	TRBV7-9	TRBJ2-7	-	CASSPRGESYEQYF	TGTGCCAGCAGCCCAAGGGGGGAAAGCTACGAGCAGTACTTC
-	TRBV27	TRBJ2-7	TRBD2	CASSSSSGGRSYEQYF	TGTGCCAGCAGTTCTTCTAGCGGGGGGCGTTCCTACGAGCAGTACTTC
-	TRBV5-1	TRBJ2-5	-	CASSLVPRETQYF	TGCGCCAGCAGCTTGGTACCGAGGGAGACCCAGTACTTC
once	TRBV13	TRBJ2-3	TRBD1	CASSQGATDTQYF	TGTGCCAGCAGCCAGGGGGCTACAGATACGCAGTATTTT
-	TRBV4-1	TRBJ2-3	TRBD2	CASSQETSGGIPSTDTQYF	TGCGCCAGCAGCCAAGAGACGAGCGGGGGGATACCTAGCACAGATACGCAGTATTTT
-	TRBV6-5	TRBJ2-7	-	CASSYPVGVAAEQYF	TGTGCCAGCAGTTACCCGGTGGGGGTGGCGGCCGAGCAGTACTTC
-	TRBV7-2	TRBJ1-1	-	CASTPPWHNLNTEAFF	TGTGCCAGCACCCCACCCTGGCACAACCTGAACACTGAAGCTTTCTTT
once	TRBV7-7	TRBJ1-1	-	CASRPLDRQTEAFF	TGTGCCAGCAGACCTCTCGACAGGCAGACTGAAGCTTTCTTT
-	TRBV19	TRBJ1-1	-	CASSIVGGHTEAFF	TGTGCCAGTAGTATTGTCGGGGGGCACACTGAAGCTTTCTTT
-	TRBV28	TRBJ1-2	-	CASSRDAGGYTF	TGTGCCAGCAGCAGGGACGCCGGTGGCTACACCTTC
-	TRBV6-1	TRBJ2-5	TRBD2	CASSEWGLAGSETQYF	TGTGCCAGCAGTGAATGGGGACTAGCGGGGTCGGAGACCCAGTACTTC
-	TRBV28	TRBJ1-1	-	CASSPWGQGRGTEAFF	TGTGCCAGCAGTCCATGGGGGCAGGGGAGGGGAACTGAAGCTTTCTTT
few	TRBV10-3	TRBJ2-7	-	CAISPNDNHYEQYF	TGTGCCATCAGCCCGAATGACAACCACTACGAGCAGTACTTC
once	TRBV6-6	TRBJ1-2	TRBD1	CASSVGTGGFYGYTF	TGTGCCAGCAGTGTGGGGACAGGGGGCTTCTATGGCTACACCTTC